This T cell receptor beta chain emerged from a study of shared clonotypes between healthy human individuals. Repertoires were generated with immunoSEQ multiplex PCR, while TCRdb's copy carries only in-frame clones and drops some. The sample gives roughly 640,000 clones, under 80% of which show up once; under 2% is in the top ten. Points on this clone: Its cognate antigen is unknown.

This CDR3 has 12 amino acids. Trimming left V 0 bases short and J 6 bases short, with 3 bases between. The germline V gene encodes CDR1 MNHNS and CDR2 SASEGT. Study results and limitations: As a rule, naive subsets had a larger estimated richness than memory subsets.

The rearrangement joins TRBV6-1 to TRBJ1-5; no clear D gene. The TCR was taken from a woman in her 30s in good health. Material for sequencing was memory CD4+ T cells sorted from blood. Noted subset: CD45RA-negative fraction. The CDR3 nucleotides read TGTGCCAGCAGTGAAGCGGGTCAGCCCCAGCATTTT. It encodes CASSEAGQPQHF.